This record looks at one T cell receptor beta chain sequence and its context. There is no known antigen for this receptor. The input lacks base qualities; no much larger clone sits a single base away. This sample was taken from a study of response to subunit inactivated influenza vaccine (dated by TCRdb to the late 2010s). Regarding the research as a whole: Deep quantitative profiling of the T cell receptor repertoire was used in the study to follow responses to a trivalent subunit inactivated influenza vaccine. What the authors observed across the whole study: According to the authors, only a limited number of new T cells may be recruited by each seasonal influenza vaccination.

Libraries were prepared through RT-PCR. TCRdb shows the sequencer as Illumina HiSeq 2500. TCRdb reanalyzed the raw reads on its own, using fastp at Q25 for trimming and MiXCR for clone calling, and kept in-frame beta chains. Each entry merges the rows of one CDR3 protein and shows their most common DNA and genes. This sample gives 400,000 to 650,000 distinct CDR3 sequences in total; approximately 6.9% of them show up just once. The top ten clonotypes cover approximately 14% of the sample. The CDR3 runs 15 amino acids, cysteine and phenylalanine included. Only the CDR3 DNA is retained, 45 bases long and in frame from the first base. The germline V gene specifies SGHRS as CDR1 and YFSETQ as CDR2. V was cut back by 6 bases and J by 4 bases, leaving a gap of 17 bases between them.

Sequenced material: PBMCs from blood, taken 23 months after vaccination. Here the chain combines TRBV5-1 and TRBJ1-3; TRBD1 is perhaps the D gene, given 5 matching bases. The TCR originated in a man aged 50-75 years who received an inactivated influenza vaccine. Donor details come from another sample of the same person, matched by shared clones. In nucleotide form, the sequence is TGCGCCAGCACTCCTGGGACCTTCGGAGGAAACACCATATATTTT. Its coded protein is CASTPGTFGGNTIYF. Supplemented by the reference TRBV5-1 and TRBJ1-3 proteins around the CDR3, the complete variable domain is KAGVTQTPRYLIKTRGQQVTLSCSPISGHRSVSWYQQTPGQGLQFLFEYFSETQRNKGNFPGRFSGRQFSNSRSEMNVSTLELGDSALYLCASTPGTFGGNTIYFGEGSWLTVV.